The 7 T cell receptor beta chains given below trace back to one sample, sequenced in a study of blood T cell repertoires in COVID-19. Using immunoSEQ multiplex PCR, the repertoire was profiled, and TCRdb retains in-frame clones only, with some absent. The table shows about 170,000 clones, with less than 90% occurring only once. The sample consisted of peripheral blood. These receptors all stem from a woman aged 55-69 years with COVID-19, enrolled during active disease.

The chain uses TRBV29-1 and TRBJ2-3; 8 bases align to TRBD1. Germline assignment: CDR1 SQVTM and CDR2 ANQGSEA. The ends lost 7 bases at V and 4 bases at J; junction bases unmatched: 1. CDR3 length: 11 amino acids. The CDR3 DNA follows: TGCAGCGCAGGGGGCCCAGATACGCAGTATTTT. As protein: CSAGGPDTQYF.

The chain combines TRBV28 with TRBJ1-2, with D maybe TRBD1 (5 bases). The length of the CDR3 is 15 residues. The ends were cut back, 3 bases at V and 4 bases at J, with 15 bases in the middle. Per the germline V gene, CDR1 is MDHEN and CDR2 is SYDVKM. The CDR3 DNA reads TGTGCCAGCAGTTTCCCCCGGGGGGAAGGCTATGGCTACACCTTC. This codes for CASSFPRGEGYGYTF.

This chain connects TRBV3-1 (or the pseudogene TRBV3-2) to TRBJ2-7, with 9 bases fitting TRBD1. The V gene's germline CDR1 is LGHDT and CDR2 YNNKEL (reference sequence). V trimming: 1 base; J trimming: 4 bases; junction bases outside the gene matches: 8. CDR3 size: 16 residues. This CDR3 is CASSQAGGQGIYEQYF. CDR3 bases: TGTGCCAGCAGCCAAGCGGGAGGACAGGGGATTTACGAGCAGTACTTC.

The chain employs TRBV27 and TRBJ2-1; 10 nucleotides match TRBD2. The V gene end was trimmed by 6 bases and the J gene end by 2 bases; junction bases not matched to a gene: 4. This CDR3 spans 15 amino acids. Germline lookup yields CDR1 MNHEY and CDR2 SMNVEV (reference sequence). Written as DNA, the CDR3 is TGTGCCAGCAGCGGTAGCGGGAGGCCCTACAATGAGCAGTTCTTC. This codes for CASSGSGRPYNEQFF.

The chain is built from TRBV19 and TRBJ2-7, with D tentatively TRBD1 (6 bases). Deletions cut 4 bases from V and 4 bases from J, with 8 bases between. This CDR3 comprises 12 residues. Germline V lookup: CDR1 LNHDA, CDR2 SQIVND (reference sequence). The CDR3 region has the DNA TGTGCCAGTAGTACCCAGGGGTACGAGCAGTACTTC. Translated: CASSTQGYEQYF.

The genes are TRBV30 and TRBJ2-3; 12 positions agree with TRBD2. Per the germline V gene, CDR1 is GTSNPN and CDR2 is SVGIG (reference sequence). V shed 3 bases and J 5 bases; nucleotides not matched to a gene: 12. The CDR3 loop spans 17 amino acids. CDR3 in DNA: TGTGCCTGGAGCGCGACTAGCGGGAGTTGGGGGGGAGATACGCAGTATTTT. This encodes CAWSATSGSWGGDTQYF.

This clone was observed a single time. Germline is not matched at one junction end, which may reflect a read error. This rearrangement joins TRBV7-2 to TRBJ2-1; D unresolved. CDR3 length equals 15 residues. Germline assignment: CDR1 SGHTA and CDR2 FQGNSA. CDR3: CASSLGQAPYSEQFF. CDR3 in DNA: TGTGCCAGCAGCCTGGGCCAAGCCCCGTACAGTGAGCAGTTCTTC.